This record concerns one T cell receptor (beta chain) sequence. This entry comes from a study of CD4 T cells in relation to SARS-CoV-2 and coronaviruses. The unexposed donors gave CD4+ T cells in about 2010-2019, prior to COVID-19. Clones were sequenced by immunoSEQ multiplex PCR, and TCRdb holds only the in-frame ones, with some missing. Here the sample spans about 68,000 clones, 85% to 95% being singletons. The clonotype was recovered from a human donor in good health. The sample was naive CD4+ T cells from PBMCs. The subset: naive CD4+ T cells isolated by negative enrichment.

DNA for the CDR3: TGTGCCATCATGGGGCGTCTTGAGGGAAACACCATATATTTT. Its translation: CAIMGRLEGNTIYF. The chain has TRBV10-3 and TRBJ1-3; D may be TRBD1 (5 bases). V dropped 7 bases and J dropped 4 bases, with 14 bases sitting between them. The CDR3 sequence is 14 residues long. CDR1 and CDR2 from the germline V gene are ENHRY and SYGVKD.